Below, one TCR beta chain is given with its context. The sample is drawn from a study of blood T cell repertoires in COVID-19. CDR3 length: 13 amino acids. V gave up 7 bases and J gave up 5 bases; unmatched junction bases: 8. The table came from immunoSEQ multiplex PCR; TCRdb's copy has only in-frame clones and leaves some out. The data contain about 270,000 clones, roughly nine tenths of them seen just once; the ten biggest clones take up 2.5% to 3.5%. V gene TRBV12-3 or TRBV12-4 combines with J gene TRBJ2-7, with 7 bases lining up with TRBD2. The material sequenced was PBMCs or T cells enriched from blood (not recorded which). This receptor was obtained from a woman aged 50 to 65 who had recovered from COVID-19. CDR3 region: CASMAGERHEQYF. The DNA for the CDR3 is TGTGCCAGCATGGCGGGAGAACGCCACGAGCAGTACTTC.